This TCR beta chain was observed in a study of OX40 agonist ivuxolimab in advanced cancers. This table comes from immunoSEQ multiplex PCR, and its TCRdb copy is limited to in-frame clones, with some not included. The sample holds about 80,000 clones, around 94% seen once. This CDR3 is 13 amino acids long. Germline assignment: CDR1 SGHTA and CDR2 FQGTGA. The germline V and J ends were trimmed by 2 bases and 0 bases, with 4 bases remaining between them. This chain uses TRBV7-3 with TRBJ1-2; D is unresolved. This sequence originates from an adult with an advanced solid tumor such as melanoma, head and neck, liver or kidney cancer. Source: CD4+ or CD8+ T cells sorted from blood, taken in a trial of the OX40 agonist ivuxolimab. CDR3 DNA sequence: TGTGCCAGCAGCTTAGCCCCTAACTATGGCTACACCTTC. Encoded protein: CASSLAPNYGYTF.